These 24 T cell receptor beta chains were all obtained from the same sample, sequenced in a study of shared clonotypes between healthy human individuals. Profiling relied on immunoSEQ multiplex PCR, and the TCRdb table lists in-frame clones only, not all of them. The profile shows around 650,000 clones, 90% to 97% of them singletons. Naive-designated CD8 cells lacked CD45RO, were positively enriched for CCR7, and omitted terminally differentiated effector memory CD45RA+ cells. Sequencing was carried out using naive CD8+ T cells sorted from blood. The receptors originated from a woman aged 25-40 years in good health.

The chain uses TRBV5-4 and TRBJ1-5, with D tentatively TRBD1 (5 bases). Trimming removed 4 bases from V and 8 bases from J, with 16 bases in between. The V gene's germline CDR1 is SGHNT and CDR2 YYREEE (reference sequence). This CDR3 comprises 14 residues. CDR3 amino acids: CASSRDRAQEPQHF. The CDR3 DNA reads TGTGCCAGCAGCAGGGACCGGGCGCAGGAGCCCCAGCATTTT.

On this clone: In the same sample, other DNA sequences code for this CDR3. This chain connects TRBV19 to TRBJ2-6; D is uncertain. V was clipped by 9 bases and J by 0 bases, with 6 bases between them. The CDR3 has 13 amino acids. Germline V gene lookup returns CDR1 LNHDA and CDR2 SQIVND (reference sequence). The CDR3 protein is CASISSGANVLTF. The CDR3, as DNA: TGTGCCAGCATAAGCTCTGGGGCCAACGTCCTGACTTTC.

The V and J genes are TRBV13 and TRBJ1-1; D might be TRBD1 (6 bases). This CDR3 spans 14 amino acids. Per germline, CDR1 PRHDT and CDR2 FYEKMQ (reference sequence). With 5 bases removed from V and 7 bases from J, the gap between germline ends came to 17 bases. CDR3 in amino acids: CASSPAGGRNEAFF. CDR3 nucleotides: TGTGCCAGCAGCCCCGCCGGGGGGCGGAATGAAGCTTTCTTT.

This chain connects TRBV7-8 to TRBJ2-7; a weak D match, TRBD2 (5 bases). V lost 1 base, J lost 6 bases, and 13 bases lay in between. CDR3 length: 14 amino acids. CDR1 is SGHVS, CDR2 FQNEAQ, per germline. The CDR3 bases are TGTGCCAGCAGCTTAGTTCTAGCCCCGCGCGAGCAGTACTTC. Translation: CASSLVLAPREQYF.

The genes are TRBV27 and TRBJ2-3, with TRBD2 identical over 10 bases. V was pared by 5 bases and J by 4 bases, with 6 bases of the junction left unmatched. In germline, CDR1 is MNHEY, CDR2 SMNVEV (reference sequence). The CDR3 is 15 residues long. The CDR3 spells CASSLLAGRADTQYF. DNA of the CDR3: TGTGCCAGCAGTCTACTAGCGGGGAGGGCAGATACGCAGTATTTT.

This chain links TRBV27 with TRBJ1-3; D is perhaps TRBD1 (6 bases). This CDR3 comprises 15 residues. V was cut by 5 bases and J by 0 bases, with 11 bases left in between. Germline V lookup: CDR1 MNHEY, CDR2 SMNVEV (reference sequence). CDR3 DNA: TGTGCCAGCAGTCCGACAGGCCCCTCTGGAAACACCATATATTTT. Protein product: CASSPTGPSGNTIYF.

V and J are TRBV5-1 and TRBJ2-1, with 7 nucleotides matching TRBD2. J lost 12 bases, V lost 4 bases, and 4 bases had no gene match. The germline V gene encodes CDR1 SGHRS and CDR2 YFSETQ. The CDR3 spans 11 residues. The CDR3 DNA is TGCGCCAGCAGCCCGGGACTACCGCAGTTCTTC. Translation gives CASSPGLPQFF. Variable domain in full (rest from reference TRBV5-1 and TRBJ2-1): KAGVTQTPRYLIKTRGQQVTLSCSPISGHRSVSWYQQTPGQGLQFLFEYFSETQRNKGNFPGRFSGRQFSNSRSEMNVSTLELGDSALYLCASSPGLPQFFGPGTRLTVL.

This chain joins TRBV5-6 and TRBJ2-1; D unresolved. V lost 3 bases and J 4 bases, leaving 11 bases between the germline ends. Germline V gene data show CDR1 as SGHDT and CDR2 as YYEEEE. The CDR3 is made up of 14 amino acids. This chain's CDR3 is CASSWSGSYNEQFF. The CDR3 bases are TGTGCCAGCAGCTGGTCCGGGTCATACAATGAGCAGTTCTTC.

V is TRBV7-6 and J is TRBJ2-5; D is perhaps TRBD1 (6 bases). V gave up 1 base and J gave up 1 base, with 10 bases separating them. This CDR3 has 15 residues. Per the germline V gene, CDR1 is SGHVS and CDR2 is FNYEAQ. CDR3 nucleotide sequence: TGTGCCAGCAGCTTAGACACAGGGACCCAAGAGACCCAGTACTTC. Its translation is CASSLDTGTQETQYF.

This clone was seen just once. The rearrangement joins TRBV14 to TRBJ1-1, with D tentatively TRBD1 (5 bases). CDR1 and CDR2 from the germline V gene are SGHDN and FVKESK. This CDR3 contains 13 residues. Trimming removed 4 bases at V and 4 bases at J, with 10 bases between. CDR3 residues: CASSPRGGTEAFF. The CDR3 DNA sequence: TGTGCCAGCAGCCCTAGGGGTGGCACTGAAGCTTTCTTT.

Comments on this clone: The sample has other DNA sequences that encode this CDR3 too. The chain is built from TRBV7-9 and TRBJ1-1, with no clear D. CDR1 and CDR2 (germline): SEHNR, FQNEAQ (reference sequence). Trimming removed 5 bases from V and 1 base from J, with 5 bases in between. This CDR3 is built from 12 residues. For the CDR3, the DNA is TGTGCCAGCAGCCCCACGAACACTGAAGCTTTCTTT. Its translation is CASSPTNTEAFF.

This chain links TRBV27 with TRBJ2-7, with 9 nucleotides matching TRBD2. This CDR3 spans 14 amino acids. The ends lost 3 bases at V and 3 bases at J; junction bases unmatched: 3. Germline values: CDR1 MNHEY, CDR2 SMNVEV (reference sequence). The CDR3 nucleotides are TGTGCCAGCAGTTTTAGCGGGAGTAACTACGAGCAGTACTTC. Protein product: CASSFSGSNYEQYF.

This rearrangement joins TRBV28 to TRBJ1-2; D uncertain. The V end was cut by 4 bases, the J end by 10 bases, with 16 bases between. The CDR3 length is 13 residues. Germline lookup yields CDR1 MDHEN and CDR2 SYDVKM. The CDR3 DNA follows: TGTGCCAGCAGTTGGGGAGGAGAAGGTTCCTACACCTTC. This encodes CASSWGGEGSYTF.

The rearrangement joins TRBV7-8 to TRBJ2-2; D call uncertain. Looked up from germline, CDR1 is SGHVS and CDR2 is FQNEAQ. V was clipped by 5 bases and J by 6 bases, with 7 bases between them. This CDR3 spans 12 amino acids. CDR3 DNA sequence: TGTGCCAGCAGCGCGCTTCCCGGGGAGCTGTTTTTT. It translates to CASSALPGELFF.

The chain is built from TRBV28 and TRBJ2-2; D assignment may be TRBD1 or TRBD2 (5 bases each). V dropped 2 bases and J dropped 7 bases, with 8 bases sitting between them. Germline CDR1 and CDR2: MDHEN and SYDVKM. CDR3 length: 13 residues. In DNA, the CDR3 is TGTGCCAGCAGTTTAGGGGGAATCGGGGAGCTGTTTTTT. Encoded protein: CASSLGGIGELFF.

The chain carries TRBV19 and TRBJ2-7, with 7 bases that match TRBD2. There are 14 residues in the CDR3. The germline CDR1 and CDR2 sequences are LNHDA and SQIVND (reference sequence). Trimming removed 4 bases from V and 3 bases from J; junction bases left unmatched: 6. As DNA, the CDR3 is TGTGCCAGTAGTACTAGCGGAAACTTCTACGAGCAGTACTTC. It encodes CASSTSGNFYEQYF.

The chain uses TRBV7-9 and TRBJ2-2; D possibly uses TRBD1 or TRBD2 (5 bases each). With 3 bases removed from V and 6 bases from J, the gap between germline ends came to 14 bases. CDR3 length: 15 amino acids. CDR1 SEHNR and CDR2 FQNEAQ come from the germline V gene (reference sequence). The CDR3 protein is CASSFSRADSGELFF. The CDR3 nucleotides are TGTGCCAGCAGCTTTTCCAGGGCGGACTCCGGGGAGCTGTTTTTT.

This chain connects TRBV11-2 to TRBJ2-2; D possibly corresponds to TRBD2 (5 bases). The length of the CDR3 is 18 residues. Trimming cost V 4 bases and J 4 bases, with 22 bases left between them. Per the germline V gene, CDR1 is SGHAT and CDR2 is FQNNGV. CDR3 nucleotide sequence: TGTGCCAGCAGCTCCCTCGAGGGTTTGAGGGCGGGCACCGGGGAGCTGTTTTTT. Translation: CASSSLEGLRAGTGELFF.

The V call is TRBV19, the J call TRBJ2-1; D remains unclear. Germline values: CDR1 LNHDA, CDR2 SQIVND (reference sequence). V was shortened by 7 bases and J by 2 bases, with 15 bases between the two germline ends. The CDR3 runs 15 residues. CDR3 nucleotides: TGTGCCAGTACCGTGGGTCGGGCCCCCTACAATGAGCAGTTCTTC. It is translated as CASTVGRAPYNEQFF.

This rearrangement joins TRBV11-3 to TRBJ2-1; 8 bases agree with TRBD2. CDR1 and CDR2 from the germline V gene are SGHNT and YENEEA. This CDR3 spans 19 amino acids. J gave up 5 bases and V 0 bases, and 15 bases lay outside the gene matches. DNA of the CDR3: TGTGCCAGCAGCTTAGATCACCCCTCGCGGGAGGCTTTGGACAATGAGCAGTTCTTC. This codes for CASSLDHPSREALDNEQFF. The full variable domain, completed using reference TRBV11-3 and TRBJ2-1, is EAGVVQSPRYKIIEKKQPVAFWCNPISGHNTLYWYLQNLGQGPELLIRYENEEAVDDSQLPKDRFSAERLKGVDSTLKIQPAELGDSAVYLCASSLDHPSREALDNEQFFGPGTRLTVL.

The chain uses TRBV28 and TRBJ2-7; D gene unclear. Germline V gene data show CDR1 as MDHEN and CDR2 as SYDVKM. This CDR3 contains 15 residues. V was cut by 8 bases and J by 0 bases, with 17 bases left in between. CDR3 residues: CASCVSRRSSYEQYF. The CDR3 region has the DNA TGTGCCAGCTGCGTCTCTAGGCGCAGCTCCTACGAGCAGTACTTC.

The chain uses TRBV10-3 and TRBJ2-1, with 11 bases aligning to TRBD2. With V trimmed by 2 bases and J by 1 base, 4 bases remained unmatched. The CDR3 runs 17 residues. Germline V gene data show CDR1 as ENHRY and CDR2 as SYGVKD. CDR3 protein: CAISEVTSGTSYNEQFF. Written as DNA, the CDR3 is TGTGCCATCAGTGAGGTGACTAGCGGGACTTCCTACAATGAGCAGTTCTTC.

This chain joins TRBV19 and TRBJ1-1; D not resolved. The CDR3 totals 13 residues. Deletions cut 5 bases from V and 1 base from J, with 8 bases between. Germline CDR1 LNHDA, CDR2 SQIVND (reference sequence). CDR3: CASSWTENTEAFF. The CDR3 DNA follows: TGTGCCAGTAGTTGGACGGAGAACACTGAAGCTTTCTTT.

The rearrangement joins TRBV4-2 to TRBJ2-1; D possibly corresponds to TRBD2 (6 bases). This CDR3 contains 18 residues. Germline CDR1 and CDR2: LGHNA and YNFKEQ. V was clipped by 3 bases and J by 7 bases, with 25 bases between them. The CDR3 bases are TGTGCCAGCAGCCATCACCGGAGGGGTAGCGAGGTGGCGAATGAGCAGTTCTTC. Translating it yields CASSHHRRGSEVANEQFF.